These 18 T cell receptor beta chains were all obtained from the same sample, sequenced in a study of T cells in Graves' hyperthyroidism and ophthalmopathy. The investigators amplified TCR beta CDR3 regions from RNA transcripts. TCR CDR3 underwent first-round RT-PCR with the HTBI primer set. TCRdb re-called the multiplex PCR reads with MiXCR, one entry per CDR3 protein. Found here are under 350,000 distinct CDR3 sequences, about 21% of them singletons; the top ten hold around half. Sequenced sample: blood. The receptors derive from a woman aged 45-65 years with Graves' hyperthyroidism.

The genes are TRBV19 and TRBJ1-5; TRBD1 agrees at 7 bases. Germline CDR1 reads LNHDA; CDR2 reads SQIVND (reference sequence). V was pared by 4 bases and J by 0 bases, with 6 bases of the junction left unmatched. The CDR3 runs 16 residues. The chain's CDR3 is CASSRAGTDSNQPQHF. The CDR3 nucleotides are TGTGCCAGTAGTAGGGCCGGGACAGATAGCAATCAGCCCCAGCATTTT.

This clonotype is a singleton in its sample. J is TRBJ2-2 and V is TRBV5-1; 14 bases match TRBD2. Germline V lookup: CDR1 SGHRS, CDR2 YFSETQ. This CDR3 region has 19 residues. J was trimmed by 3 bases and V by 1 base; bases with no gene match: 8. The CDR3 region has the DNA TGCGCCAGCAGCTTGAGGCCGGGACTAGCGGGAGTAGACACCGGGGAGCTGTTTTTT. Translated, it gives CASSLRPGLAGVDTGELFF.

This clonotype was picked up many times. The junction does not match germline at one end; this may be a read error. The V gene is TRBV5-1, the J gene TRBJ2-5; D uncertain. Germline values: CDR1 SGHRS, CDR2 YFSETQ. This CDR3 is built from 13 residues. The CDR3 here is CASSLGQQETQYF. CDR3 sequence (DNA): TGTGCCAGCAGCTTAGGTCAGCAAGAGACCCAGTACTTC.

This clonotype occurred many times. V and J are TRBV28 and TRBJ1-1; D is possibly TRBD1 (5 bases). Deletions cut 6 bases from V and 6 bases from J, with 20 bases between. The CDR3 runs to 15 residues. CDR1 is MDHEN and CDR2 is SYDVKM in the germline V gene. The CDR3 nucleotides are TGTGCCAGCAGCCCTTCCCTAGGGGCCGGGGCTGAAGCTTTCTTT. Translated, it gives CASSPSLGAGAEAFF.

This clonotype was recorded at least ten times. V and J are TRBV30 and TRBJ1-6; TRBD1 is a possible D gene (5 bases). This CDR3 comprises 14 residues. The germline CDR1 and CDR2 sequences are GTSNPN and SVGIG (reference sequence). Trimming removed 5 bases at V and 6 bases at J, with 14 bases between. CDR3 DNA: TGTGCCTGGGGATTTCGGGGGGGTAATTCACCCCTCCACTTT. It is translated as CAWGFRGGNSPLHF.

The CDR3 here is CSANFGGPKYNEQFF. CDR3 nucleotide sequence: TGCAGTGCTAATTTCGGGGGGCCCAAATACAATGAGCAGTTCTTC. The rearrangement links TRBV20-1 to TRBJ2-1; a possible D gene is TRBD2 (7 bases). The germline CDR1 and CDR2 sequences are DFQATT and SNEGSKA (reference sequence). This CDR3 spans 15 amino acids. V was cut by 4 bases and J by 4 bases, with 17 bases left in between.

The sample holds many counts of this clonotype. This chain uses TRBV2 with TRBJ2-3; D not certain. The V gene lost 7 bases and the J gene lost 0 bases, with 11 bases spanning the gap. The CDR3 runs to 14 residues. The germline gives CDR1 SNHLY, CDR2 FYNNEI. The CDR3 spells CASTATSSTDTQYF. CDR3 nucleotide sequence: TGTGCCAGCACAGCGACGAGTAGCACAGATACGCAGTATTTT.

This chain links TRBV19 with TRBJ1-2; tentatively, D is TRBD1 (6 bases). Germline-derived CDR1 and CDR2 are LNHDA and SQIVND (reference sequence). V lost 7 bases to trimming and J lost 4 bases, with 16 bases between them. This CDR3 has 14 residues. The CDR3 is CASTGTGFPYGYTF. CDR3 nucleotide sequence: TGTGCCAGTACAGGAACAGGGTTTCCCTATGGCTACACCTTC.

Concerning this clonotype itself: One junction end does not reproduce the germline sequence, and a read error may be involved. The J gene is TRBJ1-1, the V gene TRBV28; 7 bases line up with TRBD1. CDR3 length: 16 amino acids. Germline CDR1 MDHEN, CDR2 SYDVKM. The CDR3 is CASSLPNRGGDTEALF. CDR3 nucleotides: TGTGCCAGCAGTTTACCCAACAGGGGAGGGGACACTGAAGCTCTCTTT.

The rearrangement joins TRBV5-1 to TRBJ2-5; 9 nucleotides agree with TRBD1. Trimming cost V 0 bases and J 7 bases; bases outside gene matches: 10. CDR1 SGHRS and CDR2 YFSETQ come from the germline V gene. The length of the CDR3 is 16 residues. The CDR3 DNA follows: TGCGCCAGCAGCTTGGTAATGGGACAGGGAGGAGCGACCCAGTACTTC. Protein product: CASSLVMGQGGATQYF.

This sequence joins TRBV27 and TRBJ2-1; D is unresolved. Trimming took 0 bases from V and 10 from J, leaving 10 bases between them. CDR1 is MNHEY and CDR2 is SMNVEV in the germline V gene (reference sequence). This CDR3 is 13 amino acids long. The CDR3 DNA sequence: TGTGCCAGCAGTTTATCGGGCGGCCGGGAGCAGTTCTTC. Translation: CASSLSGGREQFF.

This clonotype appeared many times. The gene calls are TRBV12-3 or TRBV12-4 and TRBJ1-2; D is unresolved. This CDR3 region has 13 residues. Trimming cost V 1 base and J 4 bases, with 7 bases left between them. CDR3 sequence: CASSLGRSYGYTF. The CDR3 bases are TGTGCCAGCAGTTTAGGCAGATCCTATGGCTACACCTTC.

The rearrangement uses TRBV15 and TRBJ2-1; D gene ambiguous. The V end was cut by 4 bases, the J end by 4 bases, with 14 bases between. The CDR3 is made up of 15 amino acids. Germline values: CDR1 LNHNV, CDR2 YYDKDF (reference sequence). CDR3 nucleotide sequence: TGTGCCACCAGCATGGGAAAAAACTCTTACAATGAGCAGTTCTTC. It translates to CATSMGKNSYNEQFF.

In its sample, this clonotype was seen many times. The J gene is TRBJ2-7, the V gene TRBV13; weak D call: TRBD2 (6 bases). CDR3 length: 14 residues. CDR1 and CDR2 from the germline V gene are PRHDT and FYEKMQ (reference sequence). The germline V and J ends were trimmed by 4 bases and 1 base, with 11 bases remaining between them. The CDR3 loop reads CASSSGDVSYEQYF. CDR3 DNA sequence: TGTGCCAGCAGCTCGGGGGACGTTTCCTACGAGCAGTACTTC.

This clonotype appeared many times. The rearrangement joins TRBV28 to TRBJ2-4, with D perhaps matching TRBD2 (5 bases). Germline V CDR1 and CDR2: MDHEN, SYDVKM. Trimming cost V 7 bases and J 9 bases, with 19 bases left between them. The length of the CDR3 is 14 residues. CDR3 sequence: CASNSRGSYSIQYF. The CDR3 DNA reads TGTGCCAGCAATTCACGGGGTAGCTACTCCATTCAGTACTTC.

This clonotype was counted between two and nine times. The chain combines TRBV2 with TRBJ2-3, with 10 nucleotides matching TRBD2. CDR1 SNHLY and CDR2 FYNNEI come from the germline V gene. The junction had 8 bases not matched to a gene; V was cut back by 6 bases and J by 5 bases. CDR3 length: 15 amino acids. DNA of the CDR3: TGTGCCAGCAGGGGGCTAGCGGGGGTGGGAGATACGCAGTATTTT. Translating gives CASRGLAGVGDTQYF.

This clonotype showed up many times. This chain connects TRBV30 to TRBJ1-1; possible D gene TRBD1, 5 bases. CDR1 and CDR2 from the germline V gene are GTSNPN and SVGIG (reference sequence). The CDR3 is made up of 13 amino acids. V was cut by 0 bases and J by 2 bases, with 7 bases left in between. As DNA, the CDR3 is TGTGCCTGGAGTGTAGACAGCAACACTGAAGCTTTCTTT. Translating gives CAWSVDSNTEAFF.

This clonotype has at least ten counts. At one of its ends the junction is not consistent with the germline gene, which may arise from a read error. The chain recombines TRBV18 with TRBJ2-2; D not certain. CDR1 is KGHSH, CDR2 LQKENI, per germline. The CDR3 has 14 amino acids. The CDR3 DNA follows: TGTGCCAGCTCACCGAGAGGAAACACCGGCGAGCTGTTTTTT. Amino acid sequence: CASSPRGNTGELFF.